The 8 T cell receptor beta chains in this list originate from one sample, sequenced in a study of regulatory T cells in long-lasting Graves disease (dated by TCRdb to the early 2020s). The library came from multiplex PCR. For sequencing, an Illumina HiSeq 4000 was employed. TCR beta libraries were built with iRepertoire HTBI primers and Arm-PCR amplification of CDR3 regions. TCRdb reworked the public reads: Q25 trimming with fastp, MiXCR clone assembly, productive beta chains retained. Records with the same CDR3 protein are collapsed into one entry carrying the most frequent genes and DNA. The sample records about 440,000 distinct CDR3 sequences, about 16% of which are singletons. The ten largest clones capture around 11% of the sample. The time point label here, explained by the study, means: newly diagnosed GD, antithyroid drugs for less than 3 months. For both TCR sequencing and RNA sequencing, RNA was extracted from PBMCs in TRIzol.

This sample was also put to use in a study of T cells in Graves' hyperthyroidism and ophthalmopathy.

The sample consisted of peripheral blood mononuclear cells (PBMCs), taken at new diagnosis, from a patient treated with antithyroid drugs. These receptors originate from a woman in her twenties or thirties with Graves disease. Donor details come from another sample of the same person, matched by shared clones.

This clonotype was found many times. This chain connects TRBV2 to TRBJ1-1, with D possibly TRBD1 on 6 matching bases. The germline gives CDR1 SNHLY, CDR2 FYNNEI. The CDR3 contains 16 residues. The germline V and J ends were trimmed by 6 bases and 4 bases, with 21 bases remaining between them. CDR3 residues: CASSPGQTTDLTEAFF. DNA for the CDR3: TGTGCCAGCAGCCCGGGACAAACAACGGACCTCACTGAAGCTTTCTTT.

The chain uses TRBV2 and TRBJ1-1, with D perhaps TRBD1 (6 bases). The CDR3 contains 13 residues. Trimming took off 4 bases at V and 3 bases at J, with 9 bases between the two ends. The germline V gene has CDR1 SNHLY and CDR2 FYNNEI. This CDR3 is CASSAGHYTEAFF. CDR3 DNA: TGTGCCAGCAGTGCGGGACACTACACTGAAGCTTTCTTT.

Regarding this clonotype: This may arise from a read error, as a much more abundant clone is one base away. The CDR3 DNA follows: TGCAGTGCTAGGAGGGACATAAGAAATGAGCAGCTCTTC. Encoded protein: CSARRDIRNEQLF. The V and J genes are TRBV20-1 and TRBJ2-1, with D tentatively TRBD1 (6 bases). Germline CDR1 is DFQATT and CDR2 is SNEGSKA (reference sequence). The CDR3 consists of 13 residues.

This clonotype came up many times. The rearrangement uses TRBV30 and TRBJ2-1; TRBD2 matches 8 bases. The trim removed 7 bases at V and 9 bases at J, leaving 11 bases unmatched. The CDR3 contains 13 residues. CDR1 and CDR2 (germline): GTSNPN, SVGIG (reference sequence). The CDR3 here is CASSTGGASEQFF. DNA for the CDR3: TGTGCCTCCTCGACGGGGGGGGCTAGTGAGCAGTTCTTC.

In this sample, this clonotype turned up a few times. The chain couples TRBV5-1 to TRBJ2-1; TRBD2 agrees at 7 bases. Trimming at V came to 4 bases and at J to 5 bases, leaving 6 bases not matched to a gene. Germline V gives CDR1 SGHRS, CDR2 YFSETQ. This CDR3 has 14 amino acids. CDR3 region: CASSEPGLHNEQFF. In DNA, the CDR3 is TGCGCCAGCAGCGAACCGGGACTACACAATGAGCAGTTCTTC.

CDR3 DNA: TGTGCCAGCAGCCACCGGGACTCGCCCACCGGGGAGCTGTTTTTT. The encoded protein is CASSHRDSPTGELFF. The chain couples TRBV7-9 to TRBJ2-2; D is perhaps TRBD2 (6 bases). The V end lost 5 bases, the J end lost 4 bases, and 14 bases lay between the germline ends. The CDR3 loop spans 15 amino acids. Germline CDR1 SEHNR, CDR2 FQNEAQ (reference sequence).

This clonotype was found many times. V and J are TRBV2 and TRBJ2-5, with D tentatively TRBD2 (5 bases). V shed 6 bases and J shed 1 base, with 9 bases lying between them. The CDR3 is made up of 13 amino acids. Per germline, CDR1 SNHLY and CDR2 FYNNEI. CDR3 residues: CASREGLQETQYF. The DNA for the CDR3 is TGTGCCAGCAGAGAGGGCCTCCAAGAGACCCAGTACTTC.

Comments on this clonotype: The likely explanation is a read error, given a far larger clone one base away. CDR3 DNA: TGTGCCAGCAGTGTGCAGGGGGCGTGGGAGAACACTGAAGCTTTCTTT. Translated: CASSVQGAWENTEAFF. V and J are TRBV7-3 and TRBJ1-1, with 8 nucleotides matching TRBD1. Losses at the gene ends were 6 bases for V and 1 base for J; bases not matched to a gene: 10. CDR1 SGHTA and CDR2 FQGTGA come from the germline V gene. The CDR3 consists of 16 residues.